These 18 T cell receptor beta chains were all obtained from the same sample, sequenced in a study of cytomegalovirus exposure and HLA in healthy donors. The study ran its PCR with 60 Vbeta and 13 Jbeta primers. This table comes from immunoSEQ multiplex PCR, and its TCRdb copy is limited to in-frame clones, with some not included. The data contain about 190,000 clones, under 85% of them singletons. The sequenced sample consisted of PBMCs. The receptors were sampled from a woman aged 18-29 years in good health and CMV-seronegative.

The chain's CDR3 is CASSLGTGAYEQYF. In nucleotides, the CDR3 is TGCGCCAGCAGCTTGGGGACAGGCGCCTACGAGCAGTACTTC. This sequence joins TRBV5-1 and TRBJ2-7, with 7 bases that match TRBD1. The CDR3 contains 14 residues. After removal of 0 bases from V and 2 bases from J, the junction contained 2 bases not matched to a gene. The germline V gene has CDR1 SGHRS and CDR2 YFSETQ.

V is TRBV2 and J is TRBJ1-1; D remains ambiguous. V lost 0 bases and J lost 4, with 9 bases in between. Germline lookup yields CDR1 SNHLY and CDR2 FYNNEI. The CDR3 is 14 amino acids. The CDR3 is CASSEAIGVTEAFF. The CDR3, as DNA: TGTGCCAGCAGTGAAGCGATCGGGGTCACTGAAGCTTTCTTT.

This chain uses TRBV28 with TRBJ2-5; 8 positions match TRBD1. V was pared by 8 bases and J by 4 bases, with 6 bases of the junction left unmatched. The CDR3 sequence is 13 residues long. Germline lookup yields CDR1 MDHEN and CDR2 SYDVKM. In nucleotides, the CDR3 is TGTGCCAGCTCGCAGGGGGCGAGAGAGACCCAGTACTTC. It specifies CASSQGARETQYF.

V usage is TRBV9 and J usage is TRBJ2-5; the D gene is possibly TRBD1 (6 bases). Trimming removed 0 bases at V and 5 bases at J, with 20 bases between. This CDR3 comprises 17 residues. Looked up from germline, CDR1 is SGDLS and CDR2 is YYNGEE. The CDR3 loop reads CASSVGDRVGAGETQYF. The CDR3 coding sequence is TGTGCCAGCAGCGTAGGAGATCGAGTGGGGGCTGGGGAGACCCAGTACTTC.

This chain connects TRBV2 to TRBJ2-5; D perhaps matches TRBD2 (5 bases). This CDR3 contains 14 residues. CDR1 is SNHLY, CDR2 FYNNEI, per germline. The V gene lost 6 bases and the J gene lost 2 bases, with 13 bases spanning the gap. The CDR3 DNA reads TGTGCCAGCAGACCCCTTGGCGGGCAAGAGACCCAGTACTTC. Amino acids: CASRPLGGQETQYF.

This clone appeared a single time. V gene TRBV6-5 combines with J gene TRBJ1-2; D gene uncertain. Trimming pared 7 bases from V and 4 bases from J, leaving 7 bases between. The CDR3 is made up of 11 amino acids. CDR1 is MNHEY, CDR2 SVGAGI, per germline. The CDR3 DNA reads TGTGCCAGCATTAGTAGCTATGGCTACACCTTC. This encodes CASISSYGYTF.

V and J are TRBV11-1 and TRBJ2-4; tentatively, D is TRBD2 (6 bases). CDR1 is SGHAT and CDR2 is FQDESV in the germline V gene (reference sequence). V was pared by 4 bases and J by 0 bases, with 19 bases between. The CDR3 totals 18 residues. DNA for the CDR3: TGTGCCAGCAGCTACCCTAAGGGGAGGTCACTAGCCAAAAACATTCAGTACTTC. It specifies CASSYPKGRSLAKNIQYF. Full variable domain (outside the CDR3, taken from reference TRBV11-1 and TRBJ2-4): EAEVAQSPRYKITEKSQAVAFWCDPISGHATLYWYRQILGQGPELLVQFQDESVVDDSQLPKDRFSAERLKGVDSTLKIQPAELGDSAMYLCASSYPKGRSLAKNIQYFGAGTRLSVL.

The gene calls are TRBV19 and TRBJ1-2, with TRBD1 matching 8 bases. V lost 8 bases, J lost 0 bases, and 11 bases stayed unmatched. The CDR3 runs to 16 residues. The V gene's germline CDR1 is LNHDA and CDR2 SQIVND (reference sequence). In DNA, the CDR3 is TGTGCCAGTTCGATTCACCGGGACAGGACTAACTATGGCTACACCTTC. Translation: CASSIHRDRTNYGYTF.

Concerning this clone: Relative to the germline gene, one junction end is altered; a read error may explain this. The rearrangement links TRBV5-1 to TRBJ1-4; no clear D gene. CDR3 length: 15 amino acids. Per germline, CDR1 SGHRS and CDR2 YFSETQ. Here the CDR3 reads CASTLNSATNEKLFF. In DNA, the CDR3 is TGCGCCAGCACCTTGAACAGTGCAACTAATGAAAAACTGTTTTTT.

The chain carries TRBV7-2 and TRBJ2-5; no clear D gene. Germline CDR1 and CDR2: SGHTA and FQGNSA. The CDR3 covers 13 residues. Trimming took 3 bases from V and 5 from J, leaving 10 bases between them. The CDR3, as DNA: TGTGCCAGCAGCTTCAGCTCTAGGGAGACCCAGTACTTC. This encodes CASSFSSRETQYF.

This CDR3 reads CASRLQGSYEQYF. For the CDR3, the DNA is TGTGCCAGCAGGCTACAGGGGTCCTACGAGCAGTACTTC. The V and J genes are TRBV7-2 and TRBJ2-7, with 7 bases fitting TRBD1. With 6 bases clipped from V and 1 base from J, the junction kept 3 bases outside the gene matches. This CDR3 spans 13 amino acids. Germline CDR1 SGHTA, CDR2 FQGNSA. Full variable domain (remainder filled in from reference TRBV7-2 and TRBJ2-7): GAGVSQSPSNKVTEKGKDVELRCDPISGHTALYWYRQSLGQGLEFLIYFQGNSAPDKSGLPSDRFSAERTGGSVSTLTIQRTQQEDSAVYLCASRLQGSYEQYFGPGTRLTVT.

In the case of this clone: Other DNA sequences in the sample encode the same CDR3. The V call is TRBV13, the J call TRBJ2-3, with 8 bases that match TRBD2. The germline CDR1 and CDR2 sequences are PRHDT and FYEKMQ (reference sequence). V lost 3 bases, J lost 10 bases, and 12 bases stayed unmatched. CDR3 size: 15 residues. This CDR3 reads CASSLGTRAGGPQYF. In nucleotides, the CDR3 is TGTGCCAGCAGCTTGGGAACCAGGGCGGGGGGTCCGCAGTATTTT.

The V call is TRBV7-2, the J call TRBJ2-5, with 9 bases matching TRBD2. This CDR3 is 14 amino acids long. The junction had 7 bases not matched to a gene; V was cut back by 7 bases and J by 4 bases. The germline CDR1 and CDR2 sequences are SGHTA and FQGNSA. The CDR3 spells CASNLRGGLETQYF. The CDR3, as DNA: TGTGCCAGCAACTTGCGGGGGGGACTAGAGACCCAGTACTTC.

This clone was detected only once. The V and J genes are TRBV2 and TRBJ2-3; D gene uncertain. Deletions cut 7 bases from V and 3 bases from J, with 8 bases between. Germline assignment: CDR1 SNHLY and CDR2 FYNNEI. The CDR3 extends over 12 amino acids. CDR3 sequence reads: CASTVTTDTQYF. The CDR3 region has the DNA TGTGCCAGCACGGTAACGACAGATACGCAGTATTTT. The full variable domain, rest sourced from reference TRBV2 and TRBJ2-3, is EPEVTQTPSHQVTQMGQEVILRCVPISNHLYFYWYRQILGQKVEFLVSFYNNEISEKSEIFDDQFSVERPDGSNFTLKIRSTKLEDSAMYFCASTVTTDTQYFGPGTRLTVL.

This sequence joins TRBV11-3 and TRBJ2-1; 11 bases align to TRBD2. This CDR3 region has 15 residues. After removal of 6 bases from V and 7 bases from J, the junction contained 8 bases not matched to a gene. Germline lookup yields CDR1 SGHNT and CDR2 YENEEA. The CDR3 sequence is CASSSGLAVDNEQFF. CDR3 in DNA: TGTGCCAGCAGTTCGGGACTAGCGGTTGATAATGAGCAGTTCTTC.

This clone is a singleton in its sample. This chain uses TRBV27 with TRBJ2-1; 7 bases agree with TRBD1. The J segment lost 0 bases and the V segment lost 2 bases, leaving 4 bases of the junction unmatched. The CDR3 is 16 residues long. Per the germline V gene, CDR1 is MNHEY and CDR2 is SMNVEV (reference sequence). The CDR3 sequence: CASSLGTASSYNEQFF. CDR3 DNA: TGTGCCAGCAGTTTAGGGACAGCGAGCTCCTACAATGAGCAGTTCTTC.

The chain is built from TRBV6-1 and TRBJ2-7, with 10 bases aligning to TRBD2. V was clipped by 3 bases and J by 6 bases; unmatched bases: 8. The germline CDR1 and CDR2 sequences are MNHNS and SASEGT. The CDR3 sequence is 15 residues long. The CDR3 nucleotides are TGTGCCAGCAGTGAGGTAGCGGGGGGCCGGGGCGAGCAGTACTTC. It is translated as CASSEVAGGRGEQYF.

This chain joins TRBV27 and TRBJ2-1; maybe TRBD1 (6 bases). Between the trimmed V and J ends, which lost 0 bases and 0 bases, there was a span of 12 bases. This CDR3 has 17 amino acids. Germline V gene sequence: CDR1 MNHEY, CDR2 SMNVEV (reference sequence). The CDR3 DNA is TGTGCCAGCAGTTTATCGATCGGACAGAGCTCCTACAATGAGCAGTTCTTC. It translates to CASSLSIGQSSYNEQFF.